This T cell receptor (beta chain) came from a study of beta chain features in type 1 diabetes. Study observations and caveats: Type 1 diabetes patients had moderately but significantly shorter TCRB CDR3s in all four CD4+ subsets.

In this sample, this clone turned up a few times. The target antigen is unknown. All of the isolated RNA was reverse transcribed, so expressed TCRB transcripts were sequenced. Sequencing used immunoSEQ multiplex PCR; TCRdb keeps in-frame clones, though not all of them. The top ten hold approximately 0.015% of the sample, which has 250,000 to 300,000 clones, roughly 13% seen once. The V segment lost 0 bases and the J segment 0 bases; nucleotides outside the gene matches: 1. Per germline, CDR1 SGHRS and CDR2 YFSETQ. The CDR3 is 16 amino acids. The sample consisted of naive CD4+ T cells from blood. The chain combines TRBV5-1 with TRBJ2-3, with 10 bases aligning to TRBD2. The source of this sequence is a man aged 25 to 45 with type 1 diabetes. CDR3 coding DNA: TGCGCCAGCAGCTTGGAACTAGCGGGAAGCACAGATACGCAGTATTTT. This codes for CASSLELAGSTDTQYF.